The rows below give T cell receptor beta chains drawn from one sample of a study of post-analysis software for immune sequencing data. TCRdb called the PCR reads again in MiXCR, with one record for every CDR3 protein. The table has more than 500,000 distinct CDR3 sequences, around 36% seen once; the top ten hold 4.5% to 7.5%. The sample taken for sequencing was blood. The receptors originated from a girl aged 2 to 17 with multiple sclerosis. The conserved cysteine and the conserved F or W are not part of the CDR3 here. Each record gives: V gene, clone size, J gene, CDR3 protein. For some rows the clone size is stated as once, few or many, or as a class when expanded; others skip it.

v_call: TRBV24-1; clone_size: NA; j_call: TRBJ2-5; cdr3_aa: ATSDGEEQY
v_call: TRBV10-2; clone_size: NA; j_call: TRBJ2-7; cdr3_aa: ASSESSPTQY
v_call: TRBV29-1; clone_size: NA; j_call: TRBJ2-5; cdr3_aa: SVGIARGHETQY
v_call: TRBV25-1; clone_size: NA; j_call: TRBJ1-2; cdr3_aa: ASSEAGQVYGYT
v_call: TRBV28; clone_size: NA; j_call: TRBJ2-7; cdr3_aa: ASSYSPYYEQY
v_call: TRBV29-1; clone_size: many; j_call: TRBJ2-5; cdr3_aa: SADTLQETQY
v_call: TRBV5-1; clone_size: NA; j_call: TRBJ1-1; cdr3_aa: ASSGPTGARTEAF
v_call: TRBV12-3/TRBV12-4; clone_size: once; j_call: TRBJ1-1; cdr3_aa: ASSLSPRGGVF
v_call: TRBV20-1; clone_size: NA; j_call: TRBJ1-2; cdr3_aa: SASNFYGSYGYT
v_call: TRBV7-3; clone_size: NA; j_call: TRBJ2-7; cdr3_aa: ASSSSGTGVYEQY
v_call: TRBV20-1; clone_size: many; j_call: TRBJ2-1; cdr3_aa: SAGEDERNEQF
v_call: TRBV9; clone_size: NA; j_call: TRBJ2-2; cdr3_aa: ASSVAAGGAGELF
v_call: TRBV5-1; clone_size: few; j_call: TRBJ2-2; cdr3_aa: ASSLERGLAGSAELF
v_call: TRBV11-1; clone_size: few; j_call: TRBJ2-6; cdr3_aa: ASSSRLGLALSGANVLT
v_call: TRBV15; clone_size: few; j_call: TRBJ1-2; cdr3_aa: ATSRDRQLYGYT
v_call: TRBV5-1; clone_size: NA; j_call: TRBJ2-5; cdr3_aa: ASSSPSTSGGSYWTQY